The sequence of this TCR beta chain was determined in a study of CD4+ T cells in melanoma. Regarding this clone: The antigen remains unidentified.

Method: immunoSEQ multiplex PCR; TCRdb's copy keeps in-frame clones and lacks some. The data show 15,000 to 20,000 clones, around 85% seen once. Study results and limitations: CD8+ T cell, macrophage and B cell function reportedly correlated with neoantigen-specific CD4+ T cells. In melanoma, neoantigen-specific CD4+ T cells reportedly differed in differentiation state.

Sequences were obtained from cells from a culture (not recorded whether cultured in vitro). This TCR was sampled from a human donor with melanoma.

This CDR3 is CASSLVLQETQYF. The CDR3 DNA reads TGTGCCAGCAGCCTTGTACTTCAAGAGACCCAGTACTTC. The V call is TRBV6-6, the J call TRBJ2-5, with D hard to call. This CDR3 has 13 residues. With 6 bases removed from V and 2 bases from J, the gap between germline ends came to 10 bases. Germline CDR1 is MNHNY and CDR2 is SVGAGI (reference sequence).